These T cell receptor beta chains were read from a single sample in a study of Ad26.COV2.S vaccination and SARS-CoV-2 variants. Sequenced by immunoSEQ multiplex PCR; TCRdb stores in-frame clones only, minus some. The top ten clones hold about 11% of a sample with around 340,000 clones, approximately 86% of them seen once. The sample was peripheral blood, taken in a trial of Ad26.COV2.S vaccine versus placebo. Every receptor here comes from a person between 18 and 59 years old who received the Ad26.COV2.S COVID-19 vaccine or a placebo. Both conserved end residues are part of each CDR3. Fields, in order: CDR3 protein, CDR3 DNA, J gene, clone size, V gene, D gene. The D gene is left open where the match is weak. Only some rows state a clone size, as once, few, many or a class for expanded clones.

CDR3 protein: CSASSSGGALETQYF; CDR3 DNA: TGCAGTGCTAGTTCCAGCGGGGGGGCCCTGGAGACCCAGTACTTC; J gene: TRBJ2-5; clone size: .; V gene: TRBV20-1; D gene: TRBD2
CDR3 protein: CASSLALASETQYF; CDR3 DNA: TGTGCCAGCAGCTTGGCCTTGGCGTCAGAGACCCAGTACTTC; J gene: TRBJ2-5; clone size: .; V gene: TRBV5-6; D gene: .
CDR3 protein: CASSLGGQTGNTIYF; CDR3 DNA: TGTGCCAGCAGCTTAGGGGGACAGACTGGAAACACCATATATTTT; J gene: TRBJ1-3; clone size: .; V gene: TRBV7-2; D gene: TRBD1
CDR3 protein: CASSFRRERTEAFF; CDR3 DNA: TGTGCCAGCAGTTTCCGACGGGAAAGGACTGAAGCTTTCTTT; J gene: TRBJ1-1; clone size: .; V gene: TRBV28; D gene: .
CDR3 protein: CAWSTGPGSPLHF; CDR3 DNA: TGTGCCTGGAGTACAGGGCCAGGTTCACCCCTCCACTTT; J gene: TRBJ1-6; clone size: .; V gene: TRBV30; D gene: .
CDR3 protein: CASSHRASDGSPLHF; CDR3 DNA: TGTGCCAGCAGCCACCGGGCCTCGGACGGGTCACCCCTCCACTTT; J gene: TRBJ1-6; clone size: .; V gene: TRBV11-2; D gene: .
CDR3 protein: CASSLRANYGYTF; CDR3 DNA: TGTGCCAGCAGTTTAAGGGCTAACTATGGCTACACCTTC; J gene: TRBJ1-2; clone size: .; V gene: TRBV12-3/TRBV12-4; D gene: .
CDR3 protein: CASRGDRGSYEQYF; CDR3 DNA: TGTGCCAGCAGGGGGGACAGGGGGAGTTACGAGCAGTACTTC; J gene: TRBJ2-7; clone size: few; V gene: TRBV2; D gene: TRBD1
CDR3 protein: CASSLDQGPGEKLFF; CDR3 DNA: TGTGCCAGCAGTTTAGATCAGGGTCCAGGTGAAAAACTGTTTTTT; J gene: TRBJ1-4; clone size: .; V gene: TRBV28; D gene: .
CDR3 protein: CATRDTMNTEAFF; CDR3 DNA: TGTGCCACTCGGGACACAATGAACACTGAAGCTTTCTTT; J gene: TRBJ1-1; clone size: .; V gene: TRBV24-1; D gene: .
CDR3 protein: CASSKPSLAGGLTLNEQFF; CDR3 DNA: TGTGCCAGCAGCAAACCCTCCCTAGCGGGGGGGCTTACCCTAAATGAGCAGTTCTTC; J gene: TRBJ2-1; clone size: .; V gene: TRBV6-2/TRBV6-3; D gene: TRBD2
CDR3 protein: CASSQGRRLAWADTQYF; CDR3 DNA: TGTGCCAGCAGCCAAGGGAGGAGACTAGCGTGGGCAGATACGCAGTATTTT; J gene: TRBJ2-3; clone size: .; V gene: TRBV3-1/TRBV3-2; D gene: TRBD2
CDR3 protein: CASSYQVQDTQYF; CDR3 DNA: TGTGCCAGCAGTTATCAAGTACAAGATACGCAGTATTTT; J gene: TRBJ2-3; clone size: once; V gene: TRBV6-5; D gene: .
CDR3 protein: CASSLGTNTEAFF; CDR3 DNA: TGTGCCAGCAGCTTGGGGACGAACACTGAAGCTTTCTTT; J gene: TRBJ1-1; clone size: few; V gene: TRBV11-2; D gene: .
CDR3 protein: CASNLSGQGAGANVLTF; CDR3 DNA: TGTGCCAGTAATCTGTCGGGACAGGGGGCCGGGGCCAACGTCCTGACTTTC; J gene: TRBJ2-6; clone size: .; V gene: TRBV19; D gene: TRBD1
CDR3 protein: CASSLLPDTPLHF; CDR3 DNA: TGTGCCAGCAGCTTACTGCCCGACACACCCCTCCACTTT; J gene: TRBJ1-6; clone size: few; V gene: TRBV7-2; D gene: .
CDR3 protein: CASSLVGLATAGETQYF; CDR3 DNA: TGTGCCAGCAGCTTAGTTGGACTAGCGACCGCGGGGGAGACCCAGTACTTC; J gene: TRBJ2-5; clone size: .; V gene: TRBV7-2; D gene: TRBD2
CDR3 protein: CASSTDSSPGNTIYF; CDR3 DNA: TGTGCCAGCAGCACGGACAGTAGCCCTGGAAACACCATATATTTT; J gene: TRBJ1-3; clone size: .; V gene: TRBV11-3; D gene: .
CDR3 protein: CSVAGSNQPQHF; CDR3 DNA: TGCAGCGTTGCAGGGAGCAATCAGCCCCAGCATTTT; J gene: TRBJ1-5; clone size: few; V gene: TRBV29-1; D gene: .
CDR3 protein: CASSVAGVGEQYF; CDR3 DNA: TGTGCCAGCAGTGTAGCGGGAGTTGGGGAGCAGTACTTC; J gene: TRBJ2-7; clone size: .; V gene: TRBV7-2; D gene: TRBD2
CDR3 protein: CASSPTGDTEAFF; CDR3 DNA: TGTGCCAGCTCACCAACAGGGGACACTGAAGCTTTCTTT; J gene: TRBJ1-1; clone size: .; V gene: TRBV18; D gene: TRBD1
CDR3 protein: CASSQERGGQPQHF; CDR3 DNA: TGCGCCAGCAGCCAAGAAAGGGGCGGGCAGCCCCAGCATTTT; J gene: TRBJ1-5; clone size: once; V gene: TRBV4-1; D gene: .
CDR3 protein: CAWRTRLGAAYEQYF; CDR3 DNA: TGTGCCTGGCGCACCCGGTTGGGCGCGGCCTACGAGCAGTACTTC; J gene: TRBJ2-7; clone size: .; V gene: TRBV30; D gene: .
CDR3 protein: CASSYSPGSSGYTF; CDR3 DNA: TGTGCCAGCAGTTACTCCCCAGGTTCGTCTGGCTACACCTTC; J gene: TRBJ1-2; clone size: .; V gene: TRBV6-2/TRBV6-3; D gene: .
CDR3 protein: CASSYMGLRNEQFF; CDR3 DNA: TGTGCCAGCAGCTACATGGGTCTTCGCAATGAGCAGTTCTTC; J gene: TRBJ2-1; clone size: .; V gene: TRBV7-2; D gene: .
CDR3 protein: CASSSLAGGLQETQYF; CDR3 DNA: TGCGCCAGCAGCTCGCTAGCGGGGGGTCTCCAAGAGACCCAGTACTTC; J gene: TRBJ2-5; clone size: .; V gene: TRBV5-1; D gene: TRBD2
CDR3 protein: CASRLSGNYEQYF; CDR3 DNA: TGTGCCAGCAGACTAAGCGGGAACTACGAGCAGTACTTC; J gene: TRBJ2-7; clone size: .; V gene: TRBV14; D gene: TRBD2
CDR3 protein: CASSLGGTSALQEYF; CDR3 DNA: TGTGCCAGCAGCTTGGGTGGGACTAGCGCCCTTCAGGAGTATTTT; J gene: TRBJ2-3; clone size: .; V gene: TRBV5-6; D gene: TRBD2
CDR3 protein: CASSVAPALAKNIQYF; CDR3 DNA: TGTGCCAGCAGCGTAGCCCCGGCCCTAGCCAAAAACATTCAGTACTTC; J gene: TRBJ2-4; clone size: .; V gene: TRBV9; D gene: .
CDR3 protein: CASSTIWVAKNIQYF; CDR3 DNA: TGTGCCAGTAGTACCATTTGGGTAGCCAAAAACATTCAGTACTTC; J gene: TRBJ2-4; clone size: .; V gene: TRBV19; D gene: .
CDR3 protein: CASSLGTGPLGTQYF; CDR3 DNA: TGTGCCAGTAGTCTCGGGACAGGACCCCTAGGTACGCAGTATTTT; J gene: TRBJ2-3; clone size: once; V gene: TRBV19; D gene: TRBD1
CDR3 protein: CASSADRGTEAFF; CDR3 DNA: TGTGCCAGCAGCGCTGACAGGGGGACTGAAGCTTTCTTT; J gene: TRBJ1-1; clone size: .; V gene: TRBV9; D gene: TRBD1
CDR3 protein: CASSLAGQTYEQYF; CDR3 DNA: TGTGCCAGCAGCTTAGCGGGGCAGACCTACGAGCAGTACTTC; J gene: TRBJ2-7; clone size: once; V gene: TRBV7-8; D gene: .
CDR3 protein: CASNLEFSPLHF; CDR3 DNA: TGTGCCAGCAACCTAGAGTTTTCACCCCTCCACTTT; J gene: TRBJ1-6; clone size: few; V gene: TRBV28; D gene: .
CDR3 protein: CASSLESRRPFNYGYTF; CDR3 DNA: TGTGCCAGCAGCTTAGAAAGTCGTCGTCCCTTTAACTATGGCTACACCTTC; J gene: TRBJ1-2; clone size: .; V gene: TRBV7-2; D gene: .
CDR3 protein: CASSQDPGTASFGAFF; CDR3 DNA: TGCGCCAGCAGCCAGGATCCCGGGACAGCGTCCTTCGGAGCTTTCTTT; J gene: TRBJ1-1; clone size: .; V gene: TRBV5-1; D gene: TRBD1
CDR3 protein: CASSPQGYTEAFF; CDR3 DNA: TGTGCCAGCTCACCACAGGGGTACACTGAAGCTTTCTTT; J gene: TRBJ1-1; clone size: .; V gene: TRBV18; D gene: .
CDR3 protein: CASSLQGSVGLGGNTIYF; CDR3 DNA: TGTGCCAGCAGCTTACAGGGGTCGGTGGGCCTTGGAGGAAACACCATATATTTT; J gene: TRBJ1-3; clone size: few; V gene: TRBV7-9; D gene: .
CDR3 protein: CASSPMGGTYEQYF; CDR3 DNA: TGTGCCAGCAGCCCCATGGGGGGTACCTACGAGCAGTACTTC; J gene: TRBJ2-7; clone size: .; V gene: TRBV7-3; D gene: .
CDR3 protein: CASSFPYGGGYEQFF; CDR3 DNA: TGTGCCAGCAGTTTCCCTTACGGGGGGGGGTATGAGCAGTTCTTC; J gene: TRBJ2-1; clone size: .; V gene: TRBV28; D gene: TRBD2
CDR3 protein: CASSLVRESAFF; CDR3 DNA: TGTGCCAGCAGCTTAGTCAGGGAGTCAGCTTTCTTT; J gene: TRBJ1-1; clone size: .; V gene: TRBV11-2; D gene: .
CDR3 protein: CASSPEGASSGNTIYF; CDR3 DNA: TGTGCCAGCAGCCCCGAGGGGGCTTCATCTGGAAACACCATATATTTT; J gene: TRBJ1-3; clone size: .; V gene: TRBV7-9; D gene: TRBD1
CDR3 protein: CASSSTETYEQYF; CDR3 DNA: TGTGCCAGCAGCTCAACAGAAACCTACGAGCAGTACTTC; J gene: TRBJ2-7; clone size: .; V gene: TRBV5-4; D gene: .
CDR3 protein: CASSRDSNQPQHF; CDR3 DNA: TGTGCCAGCAGCCGGGACAGCAATCAGCCCCAGCATTTT; J gene: TRBJ1-5; clone size: .; V gene: TRBV7-2; D gene: .
CDR3 protein: CASSFTSGVFGELFF; CDR3 DNA: TGTGCCAGCAGCTTCACTAGCGGGGTATTCGGGGAGCTGTTTTTT; J gene: TRBJ2-2; clone size: .; V gene: TRBV6-2/TRBV6-3; D gene: TRBD2
CDR3 protein: CASSSSGTADTQYF; CDR3 DNA: TGTGCCAGCAGCTCCAGCGGAACTGCAGATACGCAGTATTTT; J gene: TRBJ2-3; clone size: .; V gene: TRBV7-2; D gene: .
CDR3 protein: CASSQGPGQGASKSAYNEQFF; CDR3 DNA: TGCGCCAGCAGCCAAGGTCCGGGACAGGGGGCTTCGAAGAGCGCATACAATGAGCAGTTCTTC; J gene: TRBJ2-1; clone size: .; V gene: TRBV4-3; D gene: TRBD1
CDR3 protein: CASSPTSGSNNEQFF; CDR3 DNA: TGTGCCAGCAGCCCCACTAGCGGGAGCAACAATGAGCAGTTCTTC; J gene: TRBJ2-1; clone size: .; V gene: TRBV7-3; D gene: TRBD2
CDR3 protein: CASSPVPGQGSGDEKLFF; CDR3 DNA: TGTGCCAGCAGCCCCGTTCCGGGACAGGGGAGCGGGGATGAAAAACTGTTTTTT; J gene: TRBJ1-4; clone size: .; V gene: TRBV7-9; D gene: TRBD1
CDR3 protein: CASSYSSTSWDEQYF; CDR3 DNA: TGTGCCAGCAGCTACTCCTCGACTAGCTGGGACGAGCAGTACTTC; J gene: TRBJ2-7; clone size: once; V gene: TRBV6-2/TRBV6-3; D gene: TRBD2
CDR3 protein: CASSLNPENYGYTF; CDR3 DNA: TGTGCCAGCAGCTTAAACCCAGAGAACTATGGCTACACCTTC; J gene: TRBJ1-2; clone size: few; V gene: TRBV7-2; D gene: .
CDR3 protein: CASTPATQTANTGELFF; CDR3 DNA: TGTGCCAGTACCCCGGCGACCCAGACGGCGAACACCGGGGAGCTGTTTTTT; J gene: TRBJ2-2; clone size: .; V gene: TRBV19; D gene: .
CDR3 protein: CASSYSRQGAGEQYF; CDR3 DNA: TGTGCCAGCAGTTACTCCCGGCAGGGGGCAGGGGAGCAGTACTTC; J gene: TRBJ2-7; clone size: few; V gene: TRBV6-2/TRBV6-3; D gene: TRBD1
CDR3 protein: CASSDVDRGLTDTQYF; CDR3 DNA: TGCGCCAGCAGTGATGTGGACAGGGGGCTCACAGATACGCAGTATTTT; J gene: TRBJ2-3; clone size: .; V gene: TRBV10-1; D gene: TRBD1
CDR3 protein: CASSQAGEDTQYF; CDR3 DNA: TGTGCCAGCAGCCAAGCCGGGGAGGATACGCAGTATTTT; J gene: TRBJ2-3; clone size: .; V gene: TRBV4-2; D gene: .